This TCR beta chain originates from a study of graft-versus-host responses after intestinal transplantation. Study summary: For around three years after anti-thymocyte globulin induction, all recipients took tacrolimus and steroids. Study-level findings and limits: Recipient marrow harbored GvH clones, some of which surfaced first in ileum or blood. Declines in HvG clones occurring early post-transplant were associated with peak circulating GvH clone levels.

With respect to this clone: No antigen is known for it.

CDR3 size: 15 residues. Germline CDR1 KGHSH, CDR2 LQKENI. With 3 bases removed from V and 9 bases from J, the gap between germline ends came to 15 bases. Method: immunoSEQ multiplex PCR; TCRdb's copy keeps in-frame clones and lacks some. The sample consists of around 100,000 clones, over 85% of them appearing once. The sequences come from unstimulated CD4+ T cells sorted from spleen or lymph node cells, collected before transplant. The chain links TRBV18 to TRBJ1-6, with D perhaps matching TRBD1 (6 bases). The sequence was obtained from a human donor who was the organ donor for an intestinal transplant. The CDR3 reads CASSPGGGDFSPLHF. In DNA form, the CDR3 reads TGTGCCAGCTCACCGGGTGGGGGCGATTTTTCACCCCTCCACTTT.